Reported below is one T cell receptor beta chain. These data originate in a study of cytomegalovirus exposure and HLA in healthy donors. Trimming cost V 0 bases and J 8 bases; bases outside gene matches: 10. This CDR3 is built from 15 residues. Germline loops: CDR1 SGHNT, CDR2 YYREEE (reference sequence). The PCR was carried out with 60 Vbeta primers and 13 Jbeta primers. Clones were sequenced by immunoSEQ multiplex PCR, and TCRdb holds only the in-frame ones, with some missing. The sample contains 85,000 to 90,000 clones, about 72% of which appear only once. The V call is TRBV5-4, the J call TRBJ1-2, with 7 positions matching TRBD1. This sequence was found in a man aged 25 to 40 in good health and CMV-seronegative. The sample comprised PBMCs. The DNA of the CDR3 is TGTGCCAGCAGCTTGGAGGGGGCCCGGGGTGGGGGCTACACCTTC. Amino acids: CASSLEGARGGGYTF.